A selection of T cell receptor beta chains follows, all from one sample in a study of blood T cell repertoires in COVID-19. Assay: immunoSEQ multiplex PCR; the TCRdb copy retains only in-frame clones and omits some. The data show about 170,000 clones, roughly 84% seen once. The specimen was peripheral blood. Receptors were obtained from a man between 60 and 70 years old who had recovered from COVID-19. Each CDR3 is given with its conserved first and last residue. D genes are given only for firm matches. Clone size is not always given. Where it is, it says once, few, many or a class for expanded clones.

abundance,v_gene,j_gene,d_gene,CDR3nt,CDR3aa
.,TRBV27,TRBJ1-1,TRBD1,TGTGCCAGCAGTCCAGCCGGGACAGCGAACACTGAAGCTTTCTTT,CASSPAGTANTEAFF
.,TRBV6-5,TRBJ1-2,TRBD1,TGTGCCAGCAGTTACTCTGGATACAGGGGCCAGCAGGGCTACACCTTC,CASSYSGYRGQQGYTF
.,TRBV5-1,TRBJ2-3,.,TGCGCCAGCAGCTTCGGGGACACCCGCACAGATACGCAGTATTTT,CASSFGDTRTDTQYF
.,TRBV7-9,TRBJ2-7,.,TGTGCCAGCAGCCTAGGGCCAGGGATATCCTACGAGCAGTACTTC,CASSLGPGISYEQYF
.,TRBV5-1,TRBJ2-7,.,TGCGCCAGCAGCTCCGGCCGAGAACAGGAGCAGTACTTC,CASSSGREQEQYF
.,TRBV11-3,TRBJ2-7,.,TGTGCCAGCAGCTTAGCCAGTCTGGACAACGAGCAGTACTTC,CASSLASLDNEQYF
.,TRBV11-2,TRBJ1-6,.,TGTGCCAGCAGCTTGTCAGGGGACCCGAATTCACCCCTCCACTTT,CASSLSGDPNSPLHF
once,TRBV11-3,TRBJ2-1,TRBD1,TGTGCCAGCAGCTCTGGACAGGGTCCATACAATGAGCAGTTCTTC,CASSSGQGPYNEQFF
.,TRBV29-1,TRBJ1-2,.,TGCAGCGTTGAGTGGGTGGACGGGGACTATGGCTACACCTTC,CSVEWVDGDYGYTF
once,TRBV18,TRBJ1-1,.,TGTGCCAGCTCACCGCGAGTGGAGATGGAGAACACTGAAGCTTTCTTT,CASSPRVEMENTEAFF
.,TRBV12-3/TRBV12-4,TRBJ1-2,TRBD1,TGTGCCAGCACCACAAGGGGGCAGGATGGCTACACCTTC,CASTTRGQDGYTF
few,TRBV6-5,TRBJ1-3,TRBD1,TGTGCCAGCAGTTACTCGGGTAGGGGGCCAGGAAACACCATATATTTT,CASSYSGRGPGNTIYF
.,TRBV18,TRBJ2-3,TRBD2,TGTGCCAGCTCACCCTCCGGGACTAGCAGAGATACGCAGTATTTT,CASSPSGTSRDTQYF
.,TRBV27,TRBJ2-7,.,TGTGCCAGCAGTTTAGACGACAGGTGGACCTACGAGCAGTACTTC,CASSLDDRWTYEQYF
once,TRBV11-2,TRBJ2-1,.,TGTGCCAGCAGCTCCACTACAGGGAGCTCCTACAATGAGCAGTTCTTC,CASSSTTGSSYNEQFF
.,TRBV2,TRBJ2-5,TRBD2,TGTGCCAGCAGACCGGGACTAGCGGGGGGGACCCAGTACTTC,CASRPGLAGGTQYF
.,TRBV15,TRBJ1-4,.,TGTGCCACCAGCAGAGTCCTTAATGAAAAACTGTTTTTT,CATSRVLNEKLFF
.,TRBV5-1,TRBJ2-3,.,TGCGCCAGCAGCCTTACCGGGACTAGCACAGATACGCAGTATTTT,CASSLTGTSTDTQYF
.,TRBV9,TRBJ1-6,TRBD1,TGTGCCAGCAGCGGTCCAGGGGGCGAAGGTTCACCCCTCCACTTT,CASSGPGGEGSPLHF